This T cell receptor (beta chain) was documented in a study of cytomegalovirus exposure and HLA in healthy donors. Germline loops: CDR1 ENHRY, CDR2 SYGVKD. This CDR3 has 13 amino acids. Deletions cut 6 bases from V and 6 bases from J, with 11 bases between. Worth noting for this clone: Its antigen remains unidentified.

Study-level points and caveats: Most subjects' HLA-A and HLA-B alleles were reportedly predicted from TCR beta sequences.

The PCR made use of 60 Vbeta and 13 Jbeta primers. The method was immunoSEQ multiplex PCR; TCRdb's version includes in-frame clones alone and lacks a portion of them. The sample has some 180,000 clones; roughly 87% are singletons. Sequenced input: PBMCs. The sequence derives from a girl under two years old in good health and CMV-seronegative. V usage is TRBV10-3 and J usage is TRBJ2-2, with TRBD1 as a possible D gene (6 bases). The CDR3 DNA reads as TGTGCCATCAGGTCAGGGGCCGCCGGGGAGCTGTTTTTT. Translation: CAIRSGAAGELFF.